These 7 T cell receptor beta chains came from one sample sequenced in a study of blood T cell repertoires in COVID-19. TCRdb's table, derived via immunoSEQ multiplex PCR, lists solely in-frame clones and lacks some. In the table there are some 270,000 clones, about 80% of which are singletons. Sequenced: peripheral blood. The receptors come from a person aged 70 to 85 with COVID-19, enrolled during active disease.

The chain carries TRBV4-3 and TRBJ1-2, with a possible D match to TRBD1 (5 bases). Germline CDR1 LGHNA, CDR2 YSLEER. The CDR3 contains 17 residues. Trimming removed 0 bases from V and 5 bases from J, with 19 bases in between. CDR3 coding DNA: TGCGCCAGCAGCCAAGATAGAATAGAAGGGGCCCCTTATGGCTACACCTTC. This translates into CASSQDRIEGAPYGYTF.

V is TRBV12-5 and J is TRBJ2-3, with D tentatively TRBD2 (5 bases). The CDR3 is 14 amino acids. V was pared by 2 bases and J by 0 bases, with 6 bases between. Germline V CDR1 and CDR2: LGHNT, FRNRAP. The CDR3 reads CASGLSGSTDTQYF. The CDR3 DNA sequence: TGTGCTAGTGGTTTGTCGGGGAGCACAGATACGCAGTATTTT.

The genes are TRBV9 and TRBJ1-6; D gene ambiguous. The V end was cut by 0 bases, the J end by 10 bases, with 11 bases between. Germline V CDR1 and CDR2: SGDLS, YYNGEE. The CDR3 covers 14 residues. CDR3 nucleotide sequence: TGTGCCAGCAGCGTAGCCGCCCTGAGGTCACCCCTCCACTTT. This codes for CASSVAALRSPLHF.

This clone was counted only a few times. The chain has TRBV11-1 and TRBJ2-7; 12 bases map to TRBD1. The CDR3 extends over 16 amino acids. The ends lost 3 bases at V and 5 bases at J; junction bases unmatched: 8. Germline V gives CDR1 SGHAT, CDR2 FQDESV (reference sequence). Written as DNA, the CDR3 is TGTGCCAGCAGCTTCCCCGGGACAGGGGGCTTGGACGAGCAGTACTTC. Its protein product is CASSFPGTGGLDEQYF.

This clone was observed a few times. V gene TRBV28 combines with J gene TRBJ1-4, with 9 bases aligning to TRBD1. Germline V CDR1 and CDR2: MDHEN, SYDVKM. The CDR3 covers 14 residues. Trimming cost V 6 bases and J 7 bases; bases outside gene matches: 6. The CDR3 nucleotides read TGTGCCAGCAGCGGTGGACAGGGGTTTGAAAAACTGTTTTTT. Translated: CASSGGQGFEKLFF.

V and J are TRBV9 and TRBJ1-3; TRBD1 matches 7 bases. The ends lost 3 bases at V and 0 bases at J; junction bases unmatched: 9. Per germline, CDR1 SGDLS and CDR2 YYNGEE. This CDR3 region has 17 residues. The CDR3, as DNA: TGTGCCAGCAGCGAAGGGGCCACAGGGGCCTCTGGAAACACCATATATTTT. It encodes CASSEGATGASGNTIYF.

This chain links TRBV27 with TRBJ1-2, with TRBD1 matching 8 bases. In germline, CDR1 is MNHEY, CDR2 SMNVEV (reference sequence). CDR3 length: 16 residues. V lost 2 bases and J lost 7; bases outside the gene matches: 12. The CDR3 sequence is CASSLRWDRRSAGYTF. The CDR3 DNA follows: TGTGCCAGCAGTTTAAGGTGGGACAGGCGTTCTGCTGGCTACACCTTC.